The rows below give T cell receptor beta chains drawn from one sample of a study of vaccination effects on CD4 cells after COVID-19. Sequenced by immunoSEQ multiplex PCR; TCRdb stores in-frame clones only, minus some. Of 20,000 to 25,000 clones detected, about 73% appear once; the ten largest clones hold 9.5% to 12%. These receptors' targets are unknown. The sample was CD4+ T cells from PBMCs cultured without peptide, taken before COVID-19 vaccination. Source of these receptors: a human donor who received a COVID-19 vaccine. CDR3s include the opening cysteine and the closing phenylalanine or tryptophan. Fields, in order: D gene, V gene, J gene, clone size, CDR3 length, CDR3 protein, CDR3 DNA. D genes are given only for firm matches. Clone size is shown for a subset of rows, as once, few, many or a class of expanded clone.

TRBD2	TRBV10-3	TRBJ2-1	NA	19	CAISEGLAGPFFQLNEQFF	TGTGCCATCAGTGAAGGACTAGCGGGCCCCTTTTTCCAATTGAATGAGCAGTTCTTC
TRBD1	TRBV5-1	TRBJ1-1	NA	14	CASSVQGVGTEAFF	TGCGCCAGCAGCGTCCAGGGGGTGGGCACTGAAGCTTTCTTT
NA	TRBV12-5	TRBJ2-7	NA	18	CASGLPSRQGHRAYEQYF	TGTGCTAGTGGTTTGCCTTCCAGGCAGGGGCACCGGGCCTACGAGCAGTACTTC
NA	TRBV6-5	TRBJ2-6	NA	14	CASSQDLWANVLTF	TGTGCCAGCAGTCAGGACTTGTGGGCCAACGTCCTGACTTTC
TRBD2	TRBV30	TRBJ2-2	few	15	CAWRTSGMVPGELFF	TGTGCCTGGAGGACTAGCGGGATGGTTCCCGGGGAGCTGTTTTTT
NA	TRBV20-1	TRBJ2-3	NA	13	CSASQGSTDTQYF	TGCAGTGCTAGTCAGGGAAGCACAGATACGCAGTATTTT
NA	TRBV30	TRBJ1-6	NA	13	CAWSVEDNSPLHF	TGTGCCTGGAGTGTGGAGGATAATTCACCCCTCCACTTT
TRBD2	TRBV6-5	TRBJ2-7	NA	14	CASITSGGSYEQYF	TGTGCCAGCATCACTAGCGGGGGCTCCTACGAGCAGTACTTC
NA	TRBV18	TRBJ1-2	once	15	CASSPPGSANYGYTF	TGTGCCAGCTCACCACCTGGCAGTGCTAACTATGGCTACACCTTC
TRBD2	TRBV20-1	TRBJ2-1	few	14	CSASRDYSYNEQFF	TGCAGTGCTAGTCGGGACTACTCCTACAATGAGCAGTTCTTC
NA	TRBV5-4	TRBJ2-7	few	16	CASSSGGGFSSYEQYF	TGTGCCAGCAGTTCAGGAGGGGGGTTTTCTAGCTACGAGCAGTACTTC
NA	TRBV4-1	TRBJ2-5	NA	14	CASSLGLAQETQYF	TGCGCCAGCAGCTTGGGACTGGCCCAAGAGACCCAGTACTTC
TRBD1	TRBV11-2	TRBJ1-2	few	15	CASSPTPDRAYGYTF	TGTGCCAGCAGCCCCACCCCCGACAGGGCCTATGGCTACACCTTC
TRBD1	TRBV15	TRBJ1-2	NA	16	CATSRDRGQGVYGYTF	TGTGCCACCAGCAGAGACCGAGGACAGGGGGTCTATGGCTACACCTTC
NA	TRBV10-3	TRBJ1-5	NA	13	CAIRGTEYQPQHF	TGTGCCATCAGGGGGACGGAATACCAGCCCCAGCATTTT
NA	TRBV18	TRBJ1-6	NA	15	CASSPPSSDNSPLHF	TGTGCCAGCTCACCACCCTCGTCCGACAATTCACCCCTCCACTTT
NA	TRBV6-6	TRBJ1-3	few	13	CALRGGDGNTIYF	TGTGCCCTGCGGGGAGGGGATGGAAACACCATATATTTT
NA	TRBV18	TRBJ1-1	NA	15	CASSPSQLRGTEAFF	TGTGCCAGCTCACCATCACAACTTAGGGGCACTGAAGCTTTCTTT
NA	TRBV28	TRBJ1-4	NA	18	CASSPPGHNRRANEKLFF	TGTGCCAGCAGTCCACCGGGACATAACCGGAGAGCTAATGAAAAACTGTTTTTT
TRBD1	TRBV5-1	TRBJ1-1	NA	13	CASSLQGSTEAFF	TGCGCCAGCAGCTTACAGGGGAGCACTGAAGCTTTCTTT
NA	TRBV6-2/TRBV6-3	TRBJ1-1	once	14	CASSREEGNTEAFF	TGTGCCAGCAGTCGCGAAGAGGGGAACACTGAAGCTTTCTTT
TRBD1	TRBV6-1	TRBJ1-5	NA	16	CASSEAPRQGGQPQHF	TGTGCCAGCAGTGAAGCGCCCCGACAGGGCGGACAGCCCCAGCATTTT
NA	TRBV5-6	TRBJ1-2	once	14	CASSLSGSNYGYTF	TGTGCCAGCAGCTTATCCGGGTCTAACTATGGCTACACCTTC
TRBD2	TRBV2	TRBJ2-3	NA	16	CASSDRTSGGAGTQYF	TGTGCCAGCAGTGACCGGACTAGCGGGGGGGCGGGTACGCAGTATTTT
TRBD2	TRBV7-3	TRBJ2-3	NA	14	CASSWGGSTDTQYF	TGTGCCAGCAGCTGGGGGGGGTCCACAGATACGCAGTATTTT
TRBD1	TRBV4-2	TRBJ1-2	NA	14	CASRDPDRNYGYTF	TGTGCCAGCAGAGATCCGGACAGGAACTATGGCTACACCTTC
NA	TRBV10-3	TRBJ1-4	NA	15	CAISDKRGPNEKLFF	TGTGCCATCAGTGATAAGAGGGGACCCAATGAAAAACTGTTTTTT
TRBD1	TRBV2	TRBJ2-3	NA	13	CASRPDREGTQYF	TGTGCCAGCAGACCCGACAGGGAAGGCACGCAGTATTTT
NA	TRBV3-1/TRBV3-2	TRBJ1-2	NA	15	CASSQYYVQDYGYTF	TGTGCCAGCAGCCAATACTACGTCCAGGACTATGGCTACACCTTC
NA	TRBV5-4	TRBJ2-7	NA	12	CASSSPPGPQYF	TGTGCCAGCAGCTCGCCCCCGGGACCGCAGTACTTC
NA	TRBV2	TRBJ1-2	few	13	CASSLTSNYGYTF	TGTGCCAGCAGTCTGACATCAAACTATGGCTACACCTTC
TRBD2	TRBV4-3	TRBJ2-3	NA	16	CASSQAGGGGPDTQYF	TGCGCCAGCAGCCAAGCGGGCGGGGGGGGGCCAGATACGCAGTATTTT
NA	TRBV28	TRBJ1-1	NA	14	CASSLLGQNTEAFF	TGTGCCAGCAGCCTCCTGGGGCAGAACACTGAAGCTTTCTTT
TRBD1	TRBV6-5	TRBJ2-5	once	12	CASSSTGRTQYF	TGTGCCAGCAGCTCGACAGGGCGGACCCAGTACTTC
NA	TRBV7-2	TRBJ1-1	NA	14	CASKKGQPNTEAFF	TGTGCCAGCAAAAAGGGGCAGCCGAACACTGAAGCTTTCTTT
NA	TRBV9	TRBJ2-3	NA	13	CASSARFEDTQYF	TGTGCCAGCAGCGCCCGATTTGAAGATACGCAGTATTTT
TRBD1	TRBV28	TRBJ2-3	NA	13	CASSLRGPDTQYF	TGTGCCAGCAGCCTCAGGGGGCCAGATACGCAGTATTTT
NA	TRBV9	TRBJ2-1	few	16	CASSYGTGREGNEQFF	TGTGCCAGCAGCTACGGGACAGGTAGGGAGGGGAATGAGCAGTTCTTC
TRBD1	TRBV28	TRBJ1-2	NA	14	CASSLAGGDYGYTF	TGTGCCAGCAGTTTGGCAGGGGGAGACTATGGCTACACCTTC
TRBD1	TRBV7-2	TRBJ1-4	NA	14	CASSSGTGAEKLFF	TGTGCCAGCAGCTCCGGGACAGGGGCTGAAAAACTGTTTTTT
NA	TRBV15	TRBJ1-1	NA	15	CATSRDPRSPAEAFF	TGTGCCACCAGCAGAGATCCCCGGAGCCCCGCTGAAGCTTTCTTT